These 10 T cell receptor beta chains share one sample of origin, sequenced in a study of shared clonotypes between healthy human individuals. Data came from immunoSEQ multiplex PCR; TCRdb stores just in-frame clones and leaves some out. The table has about 980,000 clones, roughly 72% seen once. The sequencing input was memory CD4+ T cells sorted from blood. Indicated subset: CD45RA-negative fraction. Receptors were obtained from a man aged 18 to 29 in good health.

This clone was detected only once. The chain recombines TRBV10-3 with TRBJ1-2; 9 bases match TRBD1. This CDR3 spans 12 amino acids. CDR1 ENHRY and CDR2 SYGVKD come from the germline V gene. The V gene end was trimmed by 10 bases and the J gene end by 7 bases; junction bases not matched to a gene: 7. The CDR3 protein is CASRGTGPGYTF. In DNA form, the CDR3 reads TGTGCCAGCCGCGGGACAGGGCCTGGCTACACCTTC.

This clone was detected only a few times. The chain has TRBV2 and TRBJ2-1, with 9 bases fitting TRBD1. The CDR3 sequence is 15 residues long. Losses at the gene ends were 5 bases for V and 7 bases for J; bases not matched to a gene: 9. Germline CDR1 SNHLY, CDR2 FYNNEI. CDR3 nucleotides: TGTGCCAGCAGTCTCGGACAGGGGCCTCTAAATGAGCAGTTCTTC. Protein sequence: CASSLGQGPLNEQFF. Filled out from reference TRBV2 and TRBJ2-1, the complete variable domain reads EPEVTQTPSHQVTQMGQEVILRCVPISNHLYFYWYRQILGQKVEFLVSFYNNEISEKSEIFDDQFSVERPDGSNFTLKIRSTKLEDSAMYFCASSLGQGPLNEQFFGPGTRLTVL.

The V gene is TRBV6-5, the J gene TRBJ1-2; D might be TRBD1 (6 bases). Germline values: CDR1 MNHEY, CDR2 SVGAGI. This CDR3 has 12 residues. The V gene lost 8 bases and the J gene lost 8 bases, with 15 bases spanning the gap. CDR3 in amino acids: CASRGASVGYTF. The DNA for the CDR3 is TGTGCCAGCCGGGGGGCGTCCGTCGGCTACACCTTC.

The rearrangement links TRBV5-6 to TRBJ2-2; 9 bases map to TRBD1. J gave up 5 bases and V 3 bases, and 2 bases lay outside the gene matches. Germline V gives CDR1 SGHDT, CDR2 YYEEEE. CDR3 size: 14 residues. The CDR3 protein is CASSSDRGTGELFF. CDR3 nucleotides: TGTGCCAGCAGCTCAGACAGGGGGACCGGGGAGCTGTTTTTT.

The V call is TRBV2, the J call TRBJ2-2; D unresolved. This CDR3 has 12 residues. Between the trimmed V and J ends, which lost 4 bases and 7 bases, there was a span of 7 bases. Germline CDR1 and CDR2: SNHLY and FYNNEI. CDR3 sequence (DNA): TGTGCCAGCAGTGTTTTGGTCGGGGAGCTGTTTTTT. Translated: CASSVLVGELFF.

The V and J genes are TRBV6-1 and TRBJ2-3; D unresolved. Germline V gene data show CDR1 as MNHNS and CDR2 as SASEGT. The germline V and J ends were trimmed by 4 bases and 2 bases, with 13 bases remaining between them. This CDR3 is 15 amino acids long. The CDR3 bases are TGTGCCAGCAGTGCGGTGGGGTCTTTCACAGATACGCAGTATTTT. Translation gives CASSAVGSFTDTQYF.

The chain carries TRBV7-2 and TRBJ1-6, with D uncertain. The V gene's germline CDR1 is SGHTA and CDR2 FQGNSA. V lost 0 bases, J lost 4 bases, and 4 bases lay in between. This CDR3 comprises 14 residues. CDR3 DNA sequence: TGTGCCAGCAGCTTAGCCGATTATAATTCACCCCTCCACTTT. Encoded protein: CASSLADYNSPLHF.

The chain combines TRBV5-4 with TRBJ2-5; D unclear. The CDR3 extends over 13 amino acids. V lost 0 bases and J lost 1, with 4 bases in between. CDR1 SGHNT and CDR2 YYREEE come from the germline V gene (reference sequence). Written as DNA, the CDR3 is TGTGCCAGCAGCTTGGTCTCCCAAGAGACCCAGTACTTC. Its protein is CASSLVSQETQYF.

V is TRBV15 and J is TRBJ2-1; 10 bases match TRBD2. The CDR3 contains 19 residues. V lost 5 bases and J lost 3; bases outside the gene matches: 16. CDR1 LNHNV and CDR2 YYDKDF come from the germline V gene (reference sequence). The CDR3 reads CATSSKGASGGRIYNEQFF. CDR3 in DNA: TGTGCCACCAGCTCCAAAGGAGCTAGCGGGGGCCGTATCTACAATGAGCAGTTCTTC.

This clone is a singleton in its sample. The V gene is TRBV5-6, the J gene TRBJ2-7; TRBD2 matches at 8 bases. V gave up 0 bases and J gave up 2 bases; unmatched junction bases: 7. This CDR3 has 16 residues. Germline lookup yields CDR1 SGHDT and CDR2 YYEEEE. In DNA, the CDR3 is TGTGCCAGCAGCTTGGCGGCTAGCGGGTATACCTACGAGCAGTACTTC. This encodes CASSLAASGYTYEQYF.